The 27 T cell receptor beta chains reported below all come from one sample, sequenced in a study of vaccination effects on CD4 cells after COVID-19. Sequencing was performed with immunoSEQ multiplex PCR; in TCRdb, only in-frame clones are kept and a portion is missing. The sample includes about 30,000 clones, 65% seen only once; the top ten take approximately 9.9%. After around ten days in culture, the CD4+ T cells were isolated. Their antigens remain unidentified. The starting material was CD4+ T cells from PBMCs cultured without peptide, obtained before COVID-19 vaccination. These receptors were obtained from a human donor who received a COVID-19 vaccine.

The CDR3 reads CASSEAGRGGGEAFF. The CDR3 nucleotides are TGTGCCAGCAGTGAAGCTGGGCGGGGGGGTGGTGAAGCTTTCTTT. The chain has TRBV2 and TRBJ1-1; maybe TRBD1 (5 bases). Germline CDR1 is SNHLY and CDR2 is FYNNEI. The CDR3 is 15 residues long. V gave up 0 bases and J gave up 7 bases, with 15 bases separating them. The variable domain in full, completed from reference TRBV2 and TRBJ1-1, reads EPEVTQTPSHQVTQMGQEVILRCVPISNHLYFYWYRQILGQKVEFLVSFYNNEISEKSEIFDDQFSVERPDGSNFTLKIRSTKLEDSAMYFCASSEAGRGGGEAFFGQGTRLTVV.

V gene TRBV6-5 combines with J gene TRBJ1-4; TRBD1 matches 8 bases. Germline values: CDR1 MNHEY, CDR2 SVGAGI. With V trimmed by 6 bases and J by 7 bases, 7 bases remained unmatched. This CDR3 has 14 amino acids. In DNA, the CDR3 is TGTGCCAGCAGGGGCCAGGGGGCTCTTGAAAAACTGTTTTTT. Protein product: CASRGQGALEKLFF.

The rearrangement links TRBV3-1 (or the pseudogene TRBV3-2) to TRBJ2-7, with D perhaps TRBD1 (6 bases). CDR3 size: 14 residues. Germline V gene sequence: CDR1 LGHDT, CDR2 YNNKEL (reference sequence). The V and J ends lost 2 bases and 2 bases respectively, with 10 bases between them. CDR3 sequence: CASSQRSGAYEQYF. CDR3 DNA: TGTGCCAGCAGCCAAAGGTCAGGGGCCTACGAGCAGTACTTC.

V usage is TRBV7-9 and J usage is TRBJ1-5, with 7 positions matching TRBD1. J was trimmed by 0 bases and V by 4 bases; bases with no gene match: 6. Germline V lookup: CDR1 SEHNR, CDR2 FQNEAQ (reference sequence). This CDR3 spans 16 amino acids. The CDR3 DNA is TGTGCCAGCAGCTCTGACAGGGCCGCTAGCAATCAGCCCCAGCATTTT. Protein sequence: CASSSDRAASNQPQHF.

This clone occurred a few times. The CDR3 DNA follows: TGTGCCAGTCCCCGGGACAGCCAACTCTACGAGCAGTACTTC. This gives the protein CASPRDSQLYEQYF. The chain uses TRBV6-5 and TRBJ2-7; 7 bases are a match to TRBD1. Germline loops: CDR1 MNHEY, CDR2 SVGAGI. V trimming: 9 bases; J trimming: 3 bases; junction bases outside the gene matches: 11. The CDR3 is 14 residues long.

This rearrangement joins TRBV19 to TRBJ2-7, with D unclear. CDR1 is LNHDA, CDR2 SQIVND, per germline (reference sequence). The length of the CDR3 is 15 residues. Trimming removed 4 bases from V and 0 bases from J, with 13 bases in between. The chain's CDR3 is CASSRSPRSSYEQYF. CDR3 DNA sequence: TGTGCCAGTAGTAGAAGTCCCAGGAGCTCCTACGAGCAGTACTTC.

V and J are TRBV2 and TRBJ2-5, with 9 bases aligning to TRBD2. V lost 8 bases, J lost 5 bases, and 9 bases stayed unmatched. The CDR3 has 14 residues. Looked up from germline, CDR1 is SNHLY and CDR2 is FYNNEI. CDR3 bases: TGTGCCAGCGATCGGACTAGCGTAGTGGAGACCCAGTACTTC. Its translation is CASDRTSVVETQYF. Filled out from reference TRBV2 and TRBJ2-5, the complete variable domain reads EPEVTQTPSHQVTQMGQEVILRCVPISNHLYFYWYRQILGQKVEFLVSFYNNEISEKSEIFDDQFSVERPDGSNFTLKIRSTKLEDSAMYFCASDRTSVVETQYFGPGTRLLVL.

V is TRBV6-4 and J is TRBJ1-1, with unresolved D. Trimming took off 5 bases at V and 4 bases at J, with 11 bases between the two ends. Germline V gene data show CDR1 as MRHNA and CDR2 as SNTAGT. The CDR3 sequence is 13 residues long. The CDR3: CASSWTPSTEAFF. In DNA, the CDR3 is TGTGCCAGCAGTTGGACGCCAAGCACTGAAGCTTTCTTT.

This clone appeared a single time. CDR3 amino acids: CATRTGGNEKLFF. In nucleotides, the CDR3 is TGTGCCACAAGGACAGGGGGTAATGAAAAACTGTTTTTT. The J gene is TRBJ1-4, the V gene TRBV10-3; 10 bases are shared with TRBD1. The CDR3 length is 13 residues. The junction had 3 bases not matched to a gene; V was cut back by 10 bases and J by 4 bases. From germline, CDR1 is ENHRY and CDR2 SYGVKD.

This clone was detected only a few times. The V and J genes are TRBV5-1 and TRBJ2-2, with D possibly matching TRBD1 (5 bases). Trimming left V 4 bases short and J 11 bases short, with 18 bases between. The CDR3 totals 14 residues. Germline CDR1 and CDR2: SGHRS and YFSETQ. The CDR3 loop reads CASSDQGDSSELFF. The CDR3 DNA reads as TGCGCCAGCAGCGACCAAGGGGATAGCAGTGAGCTGTTTTTT.

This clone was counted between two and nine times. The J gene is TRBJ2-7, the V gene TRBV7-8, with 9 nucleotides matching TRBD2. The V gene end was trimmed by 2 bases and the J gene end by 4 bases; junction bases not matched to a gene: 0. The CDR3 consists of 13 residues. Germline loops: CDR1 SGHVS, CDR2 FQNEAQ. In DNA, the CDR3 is TGTGCCAGCAGCTTACTAGCGGGGTACGAGCAGTACTTC. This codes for CASSLLAGYEQYF.

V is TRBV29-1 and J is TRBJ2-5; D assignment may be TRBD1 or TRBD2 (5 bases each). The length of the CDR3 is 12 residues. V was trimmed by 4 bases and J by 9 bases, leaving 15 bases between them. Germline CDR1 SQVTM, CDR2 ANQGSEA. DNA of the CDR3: TGCAGCGTTGTTGCCGGGACCCCGGCCCAGTACTTC. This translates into CSVVAGTPAQYF.

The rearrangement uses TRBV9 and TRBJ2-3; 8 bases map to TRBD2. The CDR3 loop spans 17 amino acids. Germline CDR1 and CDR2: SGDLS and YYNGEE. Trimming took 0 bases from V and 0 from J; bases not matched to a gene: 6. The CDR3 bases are TGTGCCAGCAGCGTAGGGGCAGCGGGAGCGAGCACAGATACGCAGTATTTT. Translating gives CASSVGAAGASTDTQYF.

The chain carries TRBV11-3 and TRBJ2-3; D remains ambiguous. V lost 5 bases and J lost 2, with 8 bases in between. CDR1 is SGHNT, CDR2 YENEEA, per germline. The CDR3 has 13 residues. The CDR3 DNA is TGTGCCAGCAGCCCAATTTCCACAGATACGCAGTATTTT. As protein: CASSPISTDTQYF. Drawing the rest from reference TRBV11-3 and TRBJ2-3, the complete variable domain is EAGVVQSPRYKIIEKKQPVAFWCNPISGHNTLYWYLQNLGQGPELLIRYENEEAVDDSQLPKDRFSAERLKGVDSTLKIQPAELGDSAVYLCASSPISTDTQYFGPGTRLTVL.

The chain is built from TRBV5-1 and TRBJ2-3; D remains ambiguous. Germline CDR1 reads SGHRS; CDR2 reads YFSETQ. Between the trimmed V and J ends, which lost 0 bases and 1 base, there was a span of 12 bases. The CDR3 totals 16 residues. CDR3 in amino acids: CASSLGLERRTDTQYF. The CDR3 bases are TGCGCCAGCAGCTTGGGACTCGAAAGGCGCACAGATACGCAGTATTTT.

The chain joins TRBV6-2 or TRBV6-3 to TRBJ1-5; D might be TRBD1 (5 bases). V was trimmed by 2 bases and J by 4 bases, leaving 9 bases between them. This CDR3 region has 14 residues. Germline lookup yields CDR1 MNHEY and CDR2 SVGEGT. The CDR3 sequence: CASSYGGGNQPQHF. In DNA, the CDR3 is TGTGCCAGCAGTTACGGGGGGGGGAATCAGCCCCAGCATTTT.

The CDR3 DNA reads TGTGCCAGCAGCTTAGTACCTAGCGGGAGTGGCGCAGATACGCAGTATTTT. Translated: CASSLVPSGSGADTQYF. V usage is TRBV11-2 and J usage is TRBJ2-3; 10 nucleotides match TRBD2. The CDR3 length is 17 residues. V lost 1 base to trimming and J lost 4 bases; unmatched junction nucleotides: 8. The germline V gene has CDR1 SGHAT and CDR2 FQNNGV.

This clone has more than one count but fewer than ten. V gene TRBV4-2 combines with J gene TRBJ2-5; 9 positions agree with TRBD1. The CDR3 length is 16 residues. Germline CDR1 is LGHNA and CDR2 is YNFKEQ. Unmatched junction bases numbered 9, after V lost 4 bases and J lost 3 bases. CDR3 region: CASSPSDRGTKETQYF. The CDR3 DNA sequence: TGTGCCAGCAGCCCATCTGACAGGGGGACTAAAGAGACCCAGTACTTC.

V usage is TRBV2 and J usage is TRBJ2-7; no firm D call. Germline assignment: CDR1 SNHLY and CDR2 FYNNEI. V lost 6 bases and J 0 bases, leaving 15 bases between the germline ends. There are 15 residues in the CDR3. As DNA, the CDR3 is TGTGCCAGCAGAGAGCAAACAGCTCGCTCCTACGAGCAGTACTTC. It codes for CASREQTARSYEQYF.

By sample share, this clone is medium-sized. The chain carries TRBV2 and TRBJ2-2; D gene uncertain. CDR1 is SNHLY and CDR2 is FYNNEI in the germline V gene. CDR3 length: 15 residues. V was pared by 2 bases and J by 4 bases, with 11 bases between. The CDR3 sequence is CASSESLGTTGELFF. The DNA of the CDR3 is TGTGCCAGCAGTGAATCTCTGGGTACCACCGGGGAGCTGTTTTTT. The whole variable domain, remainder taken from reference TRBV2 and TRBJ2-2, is EPEVTQTPSHQVTQMGQEVILRCVPISNHLYFYWYRQILGQKVEFLVSFYNNEISEKSEIFDDQFSVERPDGSNFTLKIRSTKLEDSAMYFCASSESLGTTGELFFGEGSRLTVL.

CDR3 sequence (DNA): TGCGCCAGCAGTACGGGTTACTATGGCTACACCTTC. Protein sequence: CASSTGYYGYTF. The V and J genes are TRBV5-1 and TRBJ1-2; D is undetermined. The germline V gene has CDR1 SGHRS and CDR2 YFSETQ. The CDR3 has 12 residues. Trimming took 5 bases from V and 3 from J, leaving 8 bases between them.

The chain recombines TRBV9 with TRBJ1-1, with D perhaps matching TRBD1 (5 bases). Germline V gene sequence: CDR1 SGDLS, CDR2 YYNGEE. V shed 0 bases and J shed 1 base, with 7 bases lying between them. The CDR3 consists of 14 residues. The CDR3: CASSVARGNTEAFF. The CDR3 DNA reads TGTGCCAGCAGCGTAGCGAGGGGGAACACTGAAGCTTTCTTT.

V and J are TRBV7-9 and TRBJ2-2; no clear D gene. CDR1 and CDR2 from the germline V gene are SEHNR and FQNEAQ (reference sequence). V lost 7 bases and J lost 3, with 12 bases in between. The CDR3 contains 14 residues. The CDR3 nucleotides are TGTGCCAGCAACACCGGACGGGACACCGGGGAGCTGTTTTTT. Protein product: CASNTGRDTGELFF.

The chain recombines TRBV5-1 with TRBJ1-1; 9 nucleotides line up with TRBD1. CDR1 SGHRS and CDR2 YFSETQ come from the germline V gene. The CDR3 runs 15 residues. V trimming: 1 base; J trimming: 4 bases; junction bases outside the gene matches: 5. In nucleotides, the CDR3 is TGCGCCAGCAGCTTGACAGGGGGCTTTGGCACTGAAGCTTTCTTT. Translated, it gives CASSLTGGFGTEAFF.

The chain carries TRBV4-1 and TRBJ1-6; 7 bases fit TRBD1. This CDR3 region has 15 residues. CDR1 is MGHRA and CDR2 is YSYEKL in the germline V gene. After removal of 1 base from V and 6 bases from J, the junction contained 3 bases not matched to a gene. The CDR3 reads CASSQVRDSNSPLHF. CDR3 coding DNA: TGCGCCAGCAGCCAAGTAAGGGACAGTAATTCACCCCTCCACTTT.

CDR3 in amino acids: CSVDLNRVEAFF. The CDR3 DNA follows: TGCAGCGTTGACCTAAACAGAGTTGAAGCTTTCTTT. This chain links TRBV29-1 with TRBJ1-1; unclear D gene. Germline V gene data show CDR1 as SQVTM and CDR2 as ANQGSEA. Trimming cost V 3 bases and J 7 bases, with 12 bases left between them. The CDR3 is 12 residues long.

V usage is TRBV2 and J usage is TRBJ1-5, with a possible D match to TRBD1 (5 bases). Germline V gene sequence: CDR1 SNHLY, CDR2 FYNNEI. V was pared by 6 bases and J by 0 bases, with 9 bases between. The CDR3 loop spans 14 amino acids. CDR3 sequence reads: CASSQGASNQPQHF. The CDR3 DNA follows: TGTGCCAGCAGCCAAGGGGCTAGCAATCAGCCCCAGCATTTT.